This TCR beta chain was identified during a study of neoadjuvant nivolumab and ipilimumab in lung cancer. Overall study: Patients got nivolumab 3 mg/kg on days 1, 15 and 29; combination added ipilimumab 1 mg/kg day 1. Study conclusions and caveats: TCR sequencing covered a small number of samples. Compared with tumor-adjacent uninvolved lung, resected tumors showed greater richness and clonality. Resected-tumor TCR richness correlated positively with pretherapy blood richness.

Measured with immunoSEQ multiplex PCR; TCRdb has only the in-frame clones, and not every one. There are thousands of clones in the sample; roughly nine tenths occur only once, and approximately 3.1% lies in the top ten. Germline CDR1 reads MNHEY; CDR2 reads SVGAGI. CDR3 length: 13 residues. Germline trimming cut 6 bases from V and 2 bases from J; bases unmatched to any gene: 3. Remarks on this clone: The antigen remains undetermined.

This rearrangement joins TRBV6-5 to TRBJ1-1, with TRBD1 matching over 7 bases. The source of this sequence is an adult with non-small cell lung cancer. Some clones in this sample may be carry-over from other donors' samples. The input for sequencing was blood, taken after neoadjuvant nivolumab, alone or with ipilimumab, at or shortly before surgery. CDR3 in DNA: TGTGCCAGCAGGAGACAGGGAAACACTGAAGCTTTCTTT. Protein sequence: CASRRQGNTEAFF.